This TCR beta chain was found in a study of blood T cell repertoires in COVID-19. Study details: Samples taken during acute and convalescent COVID-19 were collected in the United States, Italy and Spain. Sources were T cells, B-cell-depleted T cells, or PBMCs; the material itself was cDNA or gDNA.

Per the germline V gene, CDR1 is GTSNPN and CDR2 is SVGIG (reference sequence). Trimming cost V 7 bases and J 8 bases; bases outside gene matches: 17. The CDR3 runs to 15 residues. A few counts support this clone. Original methodology: How many nucleated cells were present was estimated from reference gene primer amplification. Clones were sequenced by immunoSEQ multiplex PCR, and TCRdb holds only the in-frame ones, with some missing. The V and J calls and the clone size are those of that table, but D and trimming were determined from the DNA. The sample holds 100,000 to 150,000 clones, approximately 87% seen once.

The V and J genes are TRBV30 and TRBJ1-2; 9 bases agree with TRBD1. The sequenced sample consisted of peripheral blood. The sequence was obtained from a man in his 70s who had recovered from COVID-19. The CDR3 spells CAYHRDRAYLKGYTF. DNA for the CDR3: TGTGCCTACCACCGGGACAGGGCGTATCTAAAGGGCTACACCTTC.